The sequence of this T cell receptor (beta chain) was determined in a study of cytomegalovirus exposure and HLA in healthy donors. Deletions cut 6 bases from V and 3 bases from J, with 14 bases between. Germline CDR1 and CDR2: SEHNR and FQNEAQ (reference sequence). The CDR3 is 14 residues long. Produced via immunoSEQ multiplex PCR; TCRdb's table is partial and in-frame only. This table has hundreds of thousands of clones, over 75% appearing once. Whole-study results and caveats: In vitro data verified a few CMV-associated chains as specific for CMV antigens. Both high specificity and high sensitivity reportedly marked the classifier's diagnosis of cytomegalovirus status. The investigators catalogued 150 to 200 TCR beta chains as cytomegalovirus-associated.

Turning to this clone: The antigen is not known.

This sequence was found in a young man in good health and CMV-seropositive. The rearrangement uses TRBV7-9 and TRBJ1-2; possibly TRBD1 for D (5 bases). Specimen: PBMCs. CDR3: CASRLTGGDYGYTF. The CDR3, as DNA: TGTGCCAGCAGGTTAACGGGGGGTGACTATGGCTACACCTTC.